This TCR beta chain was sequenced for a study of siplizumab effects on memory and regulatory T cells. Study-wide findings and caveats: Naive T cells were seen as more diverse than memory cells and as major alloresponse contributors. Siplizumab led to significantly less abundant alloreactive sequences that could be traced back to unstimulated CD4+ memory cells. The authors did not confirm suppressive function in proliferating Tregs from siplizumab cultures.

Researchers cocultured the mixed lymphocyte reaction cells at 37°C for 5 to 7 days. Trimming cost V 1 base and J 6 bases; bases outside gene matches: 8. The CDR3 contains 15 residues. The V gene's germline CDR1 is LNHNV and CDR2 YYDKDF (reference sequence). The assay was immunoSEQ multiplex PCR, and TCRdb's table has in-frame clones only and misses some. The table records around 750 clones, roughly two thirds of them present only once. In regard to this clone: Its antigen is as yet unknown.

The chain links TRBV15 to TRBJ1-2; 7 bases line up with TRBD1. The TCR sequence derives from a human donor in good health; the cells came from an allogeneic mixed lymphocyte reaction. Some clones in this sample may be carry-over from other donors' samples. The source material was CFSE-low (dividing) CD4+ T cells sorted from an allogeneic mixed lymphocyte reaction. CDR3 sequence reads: CATSRVKFGQDGYTF. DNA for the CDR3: TGTGCCACCAGCAGAGTGAAATTCGGACAGGATGGCTACACCTTC.